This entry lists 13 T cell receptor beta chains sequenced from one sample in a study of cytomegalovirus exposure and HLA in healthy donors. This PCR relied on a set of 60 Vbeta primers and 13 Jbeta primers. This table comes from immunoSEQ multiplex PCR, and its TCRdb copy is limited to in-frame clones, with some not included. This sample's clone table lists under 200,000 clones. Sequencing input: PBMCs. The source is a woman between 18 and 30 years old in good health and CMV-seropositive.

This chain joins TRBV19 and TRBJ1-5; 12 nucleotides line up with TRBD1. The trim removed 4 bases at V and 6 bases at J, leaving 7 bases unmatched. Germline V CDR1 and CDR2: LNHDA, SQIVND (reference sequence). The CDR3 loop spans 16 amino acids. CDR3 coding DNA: TGTGCCAGTAGTACACCCGGGACAGGGGGCCTTCAGCCCCAGCATTTT. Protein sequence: CASSTPGTGGLQPQHF. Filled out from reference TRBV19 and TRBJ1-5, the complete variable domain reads DGGITQSPKYLFRKEGQNVTLSCEQNLNHDAMYWYRQDPGQGLRLIYYSQIVNDFQKGDIAEGYSVSREKKESFPLTVTSAQKNPTAFYLCASSTPGTGGLQPQHFGDGTRLSIL.

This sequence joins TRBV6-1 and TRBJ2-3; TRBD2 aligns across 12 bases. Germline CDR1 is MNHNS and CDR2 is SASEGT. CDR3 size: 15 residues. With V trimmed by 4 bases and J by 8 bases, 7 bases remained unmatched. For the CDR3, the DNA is TGTGCCAGCAGTGGACTAGCGGGGGAAATCGGTACGCAGTATTTT. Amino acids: CASSGLAGEIGTQYF.

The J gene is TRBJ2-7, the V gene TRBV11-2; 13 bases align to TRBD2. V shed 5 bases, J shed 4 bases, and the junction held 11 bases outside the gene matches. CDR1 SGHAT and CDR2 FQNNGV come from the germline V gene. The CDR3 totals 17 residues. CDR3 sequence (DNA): TGTGCCAGCAGCCGACTAGCGGGAGGTGAAGCACGTTACGAGCAGTACTTC. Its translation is CASSRLAGGEARYEQYF.

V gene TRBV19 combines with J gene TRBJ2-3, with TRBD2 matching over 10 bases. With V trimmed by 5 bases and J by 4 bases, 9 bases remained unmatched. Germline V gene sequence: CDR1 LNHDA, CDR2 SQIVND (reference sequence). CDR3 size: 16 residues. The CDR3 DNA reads TGTGCCAGTAGTGCTCGACTAGCGGGTATGGCAGATACGCAGTATTTT. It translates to CASSARLAGMADTQYF.

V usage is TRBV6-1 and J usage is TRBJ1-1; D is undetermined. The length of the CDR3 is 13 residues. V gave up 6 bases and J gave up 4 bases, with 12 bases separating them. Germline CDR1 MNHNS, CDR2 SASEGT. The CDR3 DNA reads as TGTGCCAGCAGCACGCTCAGTCCCACTGAAGCTTTCTTT. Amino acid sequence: CASSTLSPTEAFF.

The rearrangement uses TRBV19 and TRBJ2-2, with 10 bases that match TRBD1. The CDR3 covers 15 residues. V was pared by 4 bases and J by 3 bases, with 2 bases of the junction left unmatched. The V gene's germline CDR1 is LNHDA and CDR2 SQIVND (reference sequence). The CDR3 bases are TGTGCCAGTAGTAGGGACAGGGGATACACCGGGGAGCTGTTTTTT. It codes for CASSRDRGYTGELFF.

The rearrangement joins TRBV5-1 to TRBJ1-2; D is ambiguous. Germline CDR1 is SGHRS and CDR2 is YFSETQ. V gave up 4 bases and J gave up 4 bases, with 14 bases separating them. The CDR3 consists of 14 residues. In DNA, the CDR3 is TGCGCCAGCAGCCTCGGTGGAGGCGGCTATGGCTACACCTTC. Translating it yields CASSLGGGGYGYTF.

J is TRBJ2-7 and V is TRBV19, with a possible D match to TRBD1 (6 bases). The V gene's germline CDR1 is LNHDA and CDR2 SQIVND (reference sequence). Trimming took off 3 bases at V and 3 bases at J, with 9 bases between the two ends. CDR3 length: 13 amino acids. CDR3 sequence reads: CASSIVRGYEQYF. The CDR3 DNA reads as TGTGCCAGTAGTATCGTCAGGGGCTACGAGCAGTACTTC.

The CDR3 reads CATSRADYSSGANVLTF. Written as DNA, the CDR3 is TGTGCCACCAGCAGAGCGGACTATTCTTCTGGGGCCAACGTCCTGACTTTC. The V gene is TRBV15, the J gene TRBJ2-6; D possibly corresponds to TRBD2 (6 bases). Per the germline V gene, CDR1 is LNHNV and CDR2 is YYDKDF (reference sequence). The CDR3 consists of 17 residues. The V end lost 1 base, the J end lost 1 base, and 11 bases lay between the germline ends.

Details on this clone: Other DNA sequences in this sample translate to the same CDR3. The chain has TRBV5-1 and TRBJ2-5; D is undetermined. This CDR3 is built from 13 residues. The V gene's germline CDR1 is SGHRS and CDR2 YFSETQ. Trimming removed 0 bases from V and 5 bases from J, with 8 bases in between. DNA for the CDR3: TGCGCCAGCAGCTTGGGCCCTCGGGAGACCCAGTACTTC. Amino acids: CASSLGPRETQYF.

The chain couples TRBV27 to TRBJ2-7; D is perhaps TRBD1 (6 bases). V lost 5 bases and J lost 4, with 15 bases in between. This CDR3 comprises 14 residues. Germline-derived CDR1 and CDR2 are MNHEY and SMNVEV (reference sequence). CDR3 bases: TGTGCCAGCAGTCGCTACGGGACACAATACGAGCAGTACTTC. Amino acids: CASSRYGTQYEQYF.

The CDR3 protein is CASSLGETWGARGETQYF. The CDR3 DNA follows: TGCGCCAGCAGCTTGGGAGAGACCTGGGGGGCGCGGGGGGAGACCCAGTACTTC. V and J are TRBV5-1 and TRBJ2-5; weak D call: TRBD2 (7 bases). With 0 bases removed from V and 5 bases from J, the gap between germline ends came to 23 bases. This CDR3 has 18 amino acids. Germline lookup yields CDR1 SGHRS and CDR2 YFSETQ.

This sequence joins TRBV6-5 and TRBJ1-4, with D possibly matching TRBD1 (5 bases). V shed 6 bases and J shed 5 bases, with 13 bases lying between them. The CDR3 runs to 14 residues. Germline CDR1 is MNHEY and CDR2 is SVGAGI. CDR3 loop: CASRAPGGNEKLFF. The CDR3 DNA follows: TGTGCCAGCAGAGCCCCCGGGGGAAATGAAAAACTGTTTTTT.